The TCR beta chain under discussion was sequenced for a study of T cell repertoires in cytomegalovirus infection. In the study overall: HLA-C-restricted CMV epitopes, recently identified, and well-studied HLA-B-restricted ones were used by the study. Indicated by public TCR beta signatures were CMV infection and matching HLA type. Study-wide findings and caveats: HLA-C-restricted CMV clonotypes gave the most frequent clonotype in two of eight donors.

Looked up from germline, CDR1 is MNHEY and CDR2 is SVGEGT. V lost 5 bases, J lost 12 bases, and 23 bases lay in between. The CDR3 totals 15 residues. For this clonotype: Its antigen remains unidentified.

TCRdb recomputed calls from the reads with MiXCR, one row per CDR3 protein. Here the sample spans roughly 180,000 distinct CDR3 sequences, roughly 21% being singletons. The chain joins TRBV6-2 or TRBV6-3 to TRBJ1-5, with a tentative D call TRBD1 (5 bases). The clonotype originates from a human donor in good health (CMV status not recorded). Some clones in this sample may be carry-over from other donors' samples. Source: CD8+ T cells from cultured PBMCs, taken from culture after CMV antigen stimulation. CDR3 residues: CASSLDMGDRWGQHF. The DNA of the CDR3 is TGTGCCAGCAGTCTGGACATGGGGGATAGATGGGGCCAGCATTTT.